Following are 18 T cell receptor beta chains from one sample sequenced in a study of CD8+ T cells in alopecia areata. Cell sorting was performed on pooled cutaneous lymph node cells with CD4, CD8alpha, NKG2D, NKG2ACE and other markers. Once RNA had been extracted, it was reverse transcribed into cDNA to act as the sequencing template. Produced via immunoSEQ multiplex PCR; TCRdb's table is partial and in-frame only. The data show more than 250,000 clones, with none appearing a single time. The specimen sequenced was CD4+ T cells sorted from a lymph node. The receptors stem from a C3H/HeJ mouse with alopecia areata. The MHC haplotype recorded for the strain is H2-k.

With regard to this clone: The germline and genes are mouse ones. The read terminates 4 residues before the CDR3 end, so the remaining end is supplied by the germline J gene. This sequence joins TRBV1 and TRBJ2-4, with TRBD2 identical over 7 bases. This CDR3 spans 14 amino acids. In germline, CDR1 is NSQYPW, CDR2 LRSPGD (reference sequence). The V segment lost 2 bases and the J segment 1 base; nucleotides outside the gene matches: 0. CDR3 DNA, as far as it was read: TGCACCTGCAGTGCATGGGGGGGTCAAAAC. This translates into CTCSAWGGQN. The whole CDR3 sequence reads CTCSAWGGQNTLYF.

This clone was detected only a few times. Any gene name here is a mouse gene name. The CDR3 end falls 4 residues outside the read, so it is completed with the germline J gene. The chain uses TRBV1 and TRBJ2-1; 10 bases are shared with TRBD1. Germline V gives CDR1 NSQYPW, CDR2 LRSPGD (reference sequence). The CDR3 loop spans 14 amino acids. The part of the CDR3 DNA that was read is TGCACCTGCAGTGCCCGACAGGGGGCGCCT. Its protein product is CTCSARQGAP. The entire CDR3 reads CTCSARQGAPEQFF.

This clone was counted a few times. Germline and genes here are mouse. The sequenced fragment ends 4 residues before the CDR3 boundary, so the rest is inferred from the germline J gene. The chain is built from TRBV31 and TRBJ1-2, with D unresolved. CDR1 is GKSSPN, CDR2 SITVG, per germline. Trimming left V 3 bases short and J 1 base short, with 6 bases between. The CDR3 is made up of 12 amino acids. The covered CDR3 bases are TGTGCCTGGAGCAACAAAAACTCC. Translating gives CAWSNKNS. The complete CDR3 protein is CAWSNKNSDYTF.

This clone was recorded a few times. These gene names are mouse names. The read ends 4 residues early relative to the CDR3; the germline J gene fills the gap. The chain links TRBV13-1 to TRBJ2-3, with 7 nucleotides matching TRBD2. CDR1 and CDR2 (germline): NSHNY, SYGAGN. The CDR3 spans 15 residues. With V trimmed by 3 bases and J by 0 bases, 4 bases remained unmatched. The CDR3 DNA, read in part, is TGTGCCAGCAGTGGTGGGGGGACTAGTGCAGAA. The encoded protein is CASSGGGTSAE. The full CDR3 reads CASSGGGTSAETLYF.

This clone turned up a few times. Gene names and germline refer to mouse. The read ends 4 residues before the CDR3 terminus; that terminus is restored from the germline J gene. The chain is built from TRBV13-1 and TRBJ1-1, with a weak D call TRBD1 (6 bases). CDR3 length: 14 residues. CDR1 is NSHNY and CDR2 is SYGAGN in the germline V gene. The V and J ends lost 5 bases and 1 base respectively, with 12 bases between them. The CDR3 spells CASRRPGQNTEVFF. CDR3 bases read: TGTGCCAGCAGGAGACCGGGACAAAACACA.

The sample holds a few counts of this clone. Gene names are the mouse ones. The CDR3 goes on 4 residues after the read ends, and that part is filled in from the germline J gene. V is TRBV13-1 and J is TRBJ2-2, with 10 bases lining up with TRBD2. Germline CDR1 and CDR2: NSHNY and SYGAGN. This CDR3 comprises 17 residues. V dropped 3 bases and J dropped 0; count of bases not matched to a gene: 5. CDR3 sequence reads: CASSADWGEANTGQLYF. The sequenced CDR3 bases are TGTGCCAGCAGTGCCGACTGGGGGGAAGCAAACACCGGG.

This clone has only a few counts. Gene names are the mouse ones. The CDR3 goes on 4 residues after the read ends, and that part is filled in from the germline J gene. This chain connects TRBV13-3 to TRBJ2-3; 8 bases agree with TRBD2. Germline V lookup: CDR1 NNHDY, CDR2 SYVADS. After removal of 2 bases from V and 1 base from J, the junction contained 6 bases not matched to a gene. The CDR3 has 16 residues. CDR3 sequence reads: CASSEGGGAGAETLYF. The part of the CDR3 DNA that was read is TGTGCCAGCAGTGAGGGGGGGGGCGCGGGTGCAGAA.

This clone showed up just a few times. Gene names are mouse gene names. The read halts 4 residues ahead of the CDR3 end, with the missing end drawn from the germline J gene. This sample includes further DNA sequences coding for the same CDR3. The rearrangement links TRBV5 to TRBJ2-5; 7 bases are shared with TRBD2. V shed 0 bases and J 0 bases; nucleotides not matched to a gene: 0. The V gene's germline CDR1 is LGHNA and CDR2 YNLKQL (reference sequence). This CDR3 is built from 15 residues. The CDR3 region is CASSQDGGNQDTQYF. The DNA read from the CDR3 is TGTGCCAGCAGCCAAGATGGGGGGAACCAAGAC.

In its sample, this clone was seen a few times. Each gene name is a mouse one. Read data end 4 residues before the CDR3 end; the end is taken from the germline J gene. The V gene is TRBV1, the J gene TRBJ2-2, with D possibly TRBD1 on 6 matching bases. This CDR3 region has 15 residues. The germline V and J ends were trimmed by 5 bases and 0 bases, with 10 bases remaining between them. Germline loops: CDR1 NSQYPW, CDR2 LRSPGD (reference sequence). The sequenced CDR3 bases are TGCACCTGCAGTTGGGACAAAACAAACACCGGG. Translated, it gives CTCSWDKTNTG. The complete CDR3 protein is CTCSWDKTNTGQLYF.

A remark on this clone: Gene names denote mouse genes. The sequence runs out 3 residues before the end of the CDR3; the remainder is reconstructed from the germline J gene. The sample has other DNA sequences that encode this CDR3 too. V gene TRBV5 combines with J gene TRBJ1-6, with 9 nucleotides matching TRBD1. TRBJ1-6 is known as an ORF, though its function is uncertain. This CDR3 contains 15 residues. The germline CDR1 and CDR2 sequences are LGHNA and YNLKQL (reference sequence). The V segment lost 3 bases and the J segment 6 bases; nucleotides outside the gene matches: 3. The CDR3 DNA, read in part, is TGTGCCAGCAGCCAGGACAGGGGCCGTAATTCGCCC. Translated, it gives CASSQDRGRNSP. The entire CDR3 protein reads CASSQDRGRNSPLYF.

Comments on this clone: The genes and germline here are from mouse. The read ends 3 residues shy of where the CDR3 ends; the end is completed using the germline J gene. The J gene is TRBJ1-6, the V gene TRBV31; D possibly corresponds to TRBD1 (5 bases). TRBJ1-6 qualifies as an ORF whose function is uncertain. Trimming removed 0 bases at V and 3 bases at J, with 9 bases between. CDR1 is GKSSPN and CDR2 is SITVG in the germline V gene. The CDR3 runs to 15 residues. The sequenced CDR3 bases are TGTGCCTGGAGTCTAGGAGGGGTCTATAATTCGCCC. This translates into CAWSLGGVYNSP. The complete CDR3 reads CAWSLGGVYNSPLYF.

This clone was recorded a few times. Gene names and germline match the mouse. The read halts 4 residues ahead of the CDR3 end, with the missing end drawn from the germline J gene. This CDR3 is also generated by other DNA sequences in the sample. The gene calls are TRBV13-3 and TRBJ2-5; maybe TRBD1 (6 bases). The germline CDR1 and CDR2 sequences are NNHDY and SYVADS. The CDR3 extends over 13 amino acids. With 5 bases removed from V and 2 bases from J, the gap between germline ends came to 9 bases. The CDR3 DNA, read in part, is TGTGCCAGCAGCCGGGACACCCAAGAC. It codes for CASSRDTQD. The entire CDR3 protein is CASSRDTQDTQYF.

This clone showed up just a few times. Gene labels here are mouse ones. The read ends 4 residues before the CDR3 terminus; that terminus is restored from the germline J gene. This chain joins TRBV1 and TRBJ2-5; 7 bases fit TRBD1. From germline, CDR1 is NSQYPW and CDR2 LRSPGD (reference sequence). The CDR3 has 14 amino acids. CDR3 residues: CTCSARDSKDTQYF. Partial CDR3 DNA: TGCACCTGCAGTGCCCGGGACAGTAAAGAC.

This clone has just a few counts. The listed genes are named as in mouse. With the read ending 4 residues before the CDR3 end, the germline J gene is used to fill in that end. The V call is TRBV13-1, the J call TRBJ2-1, with a tentative D call TRBD1 (5 bases). The V gene lost 2 bases and the J gene lost 0 bases, with 12 bases spanning the gap. Germline CDR1 reads NSHNY; CDR2 reads SYGAGN. This CDR3 comprises 16 residues. The covered CDR3 bases are TGTGCCAGCAGTGAAGGACAAACCTTTAACTATGCT. Its translation is CASSEGQTFNYA. Given in full, the CDR3 is CASSEGQTFNYAEQFF.

This clone has more than one count but fewer than ten. Mouse germline and gene names are used. Read data end 4 residues before the CDR3 end; the end is taken from the germline J gene. The J gene is TRBJ2-3, the V gene TRBV14; maybe TRBD1 (5 bases). The CDR3 loop spans 13 amino acids. Germline CDR1 is SGHDT and CDR2 is FRDEAV. Trimming took off 5 bases at V and 0 bases at J, with 7 bases between the two ends. Incomplete CDR3 DNA: TGTGCCAGCAGGGACAATAGTGCAGAA. It encodes CASRDNSAE. The full CDR3 is CASRDNSAETLYF.

As concerns this clone: Genes and germline are mouse. The read stops 4 residues short of the end of the CDR3; the missing end is completed from the germline J gene. The chain combines TRBV13-2 with TRBJ2-5, with D perhaps TRBD2 (6 bases). The CDR3 is 13 amino acids. Germline CDR1 and CDR2: NNHNN and SYGAGS (reference sequence). CDR3 bases read: TGTGCCAGCGGTGAGGCTGGGGAAGAC. Translating it yields CASGEAGED. The entire CDR3 protein reads CASGEAGEDTQYF.

A few counts support this clone. The listed genes are named as in mouse. The sequenced fragment ends 4 residues before the CDR3 boundary, so the rest is inferred from the germline J gene. At the DNA level, this CDR3 is encoded by other sequences in the same sample as well. V usage is TRBV13-1 and J usage is TRBJ2-3; 8 positions agree with TRBD1. The CDR3 is 14 amino acids. Germline trimming cut 5 bases from V and 0 bases from J; bases unmatched to any gene: 2. Germline V gene sequence: CDR1 NSHNY, CDR2 SYGAGN. The CDR3 loop reads CASRRDRSAETLYF. The part of the CDR3 DNA that was read is TGTGCCAGCAGGAGGGACAGGAGTGCAGAA.

With regard to this clone: Gene names and germline match the mouse. Read sequence stops 4 residues before the CDR3 end, and the germline J gene provides the missing end. This chain connects TRBV19 to TRBJ2-7; possibly TRBD1 for D (5 bases). Germline values: CDR1 FNHDT, CDR2 SITEND (reference sequence). This CDR3 has 12 residues. CDR3 DNA (partial): TGTGCCAGCAGTCCCTCAGGGTAT. It codes for CASSPSGY. The whole CDR3 protein is CASSPSGYEQYF.